This T cell receptor beta chain originates from a study of blood T cell repertoires in COVID-19. Background on the study: COVID-19 samples collected from the United States, Italy and Spain covered acute and convalescent phases.

The germline V and J ends were trimmed by 4 bases and 4 bases, with 13 bases remaining between them. The CDR3 runs 14 residues. Germline V gene lookup returns CDR1 KGHSH and CDR2 LQKENI. Sequencing was performed with immunoSEQ multiplex PCR; in TCRdb, only in-frame clones are kept and a portion is missing. Here the sample spans about 69,000 clones, roughly 87% being singletons. This clone occurred once. The sample was peripheral blood. The TCR was taken from an elderly man with acute or convalescent COVID-19. This sequence joins TRBV18 and TRBJ1-2; TRBD1 is a possible D gene (6 bases). This CDR3 is CASSLEMGAYGYTF. In nucleotides, the CDR3 is TGTGCCAGCTCACTTGAGATGGGGGCCTATGGCTACACCTTC.